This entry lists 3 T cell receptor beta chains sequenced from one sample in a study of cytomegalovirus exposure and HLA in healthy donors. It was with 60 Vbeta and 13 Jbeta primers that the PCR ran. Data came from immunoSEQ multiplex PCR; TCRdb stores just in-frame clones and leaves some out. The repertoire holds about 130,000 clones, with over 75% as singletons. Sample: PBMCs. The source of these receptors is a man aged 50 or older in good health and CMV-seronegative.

The CDR3 sequence: CASRGWTGDGYTF. In nucleotides, the CDR3 is TGTGCCAGTAGGGGCTGGACAGGGGATGGCTACACCTTC. The chain is built from TRBV19 and TRBJ1-2; 9 bases fit TRBD1. Germline V gene data show CDR1 as LNHDA and CDR2 as SQIVND (reference sequence). Trimming took 6 bases from V and 6 from J; bases not matched to a gene: 5. This CDR3 contains 13 residues. Full variable domain (missing parts from reference TRBV19 and TRBJ1-2): DGGITQSPKYLFRKEGQNVTLSCEQNLNHDAMYWYRQDPGQGLRLIYYSQIVNDFQKGDIAEGYSVSREKKESFPLTVTSAQKNPTAFYLCASRGWTGDGYTFGSGTRLTVV.

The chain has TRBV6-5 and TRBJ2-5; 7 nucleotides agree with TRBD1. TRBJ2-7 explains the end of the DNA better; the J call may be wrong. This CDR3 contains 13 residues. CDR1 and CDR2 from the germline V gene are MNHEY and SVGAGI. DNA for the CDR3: TGTGCCAGCAGTAGGGACAGAGCCTACGAGCAGTACTTC. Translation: CASSRDRAYEQYF.

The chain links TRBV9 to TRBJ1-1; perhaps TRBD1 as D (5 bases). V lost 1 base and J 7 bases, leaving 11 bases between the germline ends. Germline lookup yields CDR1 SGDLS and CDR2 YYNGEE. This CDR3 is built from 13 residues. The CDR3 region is CASSVYGQGEAFF. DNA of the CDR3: TGTGCCAGCAGCGTATATGGGCAGGGTGAAGCTTTCTTT.